The present T cell receptor beta chain was sequenced within a study of vaccination effects on CD4 cells after COVID-19 (dated by TCRdb to between 2020 and 2023). Looking at the study overall: Post-vaccine samples across the study were collected a median of 72 days after the second dose, with a range of 14 to 241. In both COVID-19 convalescent patients and infection-naive vaccine recipients, the study compared SARS-CoV-2 spike-specific CD4+ TCR repertoires from before mRNA vaccination with those from after it. A total of 9 to 11 COVID-19 convalescent patients and several SARS-CoV-2-naive healthy vaccine recipients were included in the full study. In the study, cultures from other donors were sequenced using the Oncomine TCR Beta short-read assay on an Illumina iSeq 100. Overall results and qualifications from the work: Clones induced by infection and clones induced by vaccination both contracted markedly at late timepoints after vaccination, which fits with T cell responses waning over time. The study was limited by a small number of convalescent patients, and early post-infection timepoints were lacking. In healthy vaccine recipients, vaccine-induced clones were almost all SARS-CoV-2 mono-reactive, with only 1 of 255 being cross-reactive with common cold coronaviruses.

The trim is 4 bases for V and 4 bases for J, with a gap of 17 bases between the germline ends. The CDR3 numbers 15 residues from cysteine through phenylalanine. The DNA shown is the 45-base CDR3, in frame from base 1. CDR1 SGHKS and CDR2 YYEKEE were looked up in the germline V gene (reference sequence). Preparation of the library involved the immunoSEQ multiplex PCR assay. DNA from the CD4+ T cells that had been cultured and isolated underwent TCR beta CDR3 sequencing. The authors' analysis ran thus. The analysis removed non-productive TCR sequences, trimmed reads to the CDR3 region, and retained only CDR3s that were 7 or more amino acids long. The MANAFEST web app was used to identify antigen-specific clonotypes by comparing expansion in peptide wells with expansion in reference cultures. For clones to be considered positive, expansion at FDR<0.05 versus reference and all other wells, an odds ratio above 5, and a frequency above 0.1% in two replicate wells were required. Cross-reactive clonotypes were defined as significantly expanded in SARS-CoV-2 spike wells and in at least one common cold coronavirus spike condition. Levenshtein distance calculated with the stringdist R package was used to assess CDR3 similarity, and unrooted trees were constructed with ape in R 3.6.1. TCRdb limited this immuneACCESS table to in-frame rearrangements with V and J called. A share of clones is missing; checked studies link under half to unresolved V genes, and the rest is unexplained. That table supplies the V and J calls and clone size; D and trimming were determined from the DNA. The sample data list approximately 28,000 clones, and roughly four fifths of these were observed just once. 13% to 15% of the sample rests with the top ten.

In the ViraFEST assay, PBMC were stimulated with viral peptide pools, and antigen-specific CD4+ T cell clonotypes were then identified by expansion using TCR sequencing. After less than 13 days of culture, CD4+ T cells were isolated with the EasySep CD4+ T cell isolation kit. Participants received two doses of either the BNT162b2 or the mRNA-1273 mRNA SARS-CoV-2 vaccine. None of the healthy vaccine recipients had a prior SARS-CoV-2 infection, which was confirmed by nucleocapsid antibody tests that came back negative both before and after vaccination. Approximately 2 million PBMC per well were cultured in IMDM with about 5.4% human AB serum, 8 to 10 IU/ml IL-2 and gentamicin, plus 10 ug/ml peptides. Half of the culture medium was replaced with fresh IL-2-containing medium on days 3 and 7. Each peptide stimulation condition was cultured in triplicate wells unless otherwise noted. PBMC were separated from whole blood using Ficoll-Paque Plus gradient centrifugation and were then either cryopreserved at -140C or used fresh. The overlapping peptide pools covered the spike proteins of SARS-CoV-2 and of the common cold coronaviruses HCoV-NL63, HCoV-OC43 and HCoV-229E. Genomic DNA was extracted from cultured CD4+ T cells with the QIAamp micro DNA kit.

As for this clone: What this receptor recognizes is not known. No per-base quality is available; no much larger clone lies one base away.

The material sequenced was CD4+ T cells from PBMCs cultured with HCoV-229E spike peptides, taken after COVID-19 vaccination. The sample's cell subset or site label, decoded: HCoV-229E spike overlapping peptide pool stimulation. This sequence was found in a human donor who received a COVID-19 vaccine. The chain is made from TRBV5-5 and TRBJ1-1, with TRBD1 tentatively as D gene (5 bases match). The CDR3 protein sequence reads: CASSDIRGSGTEAFF. Here is the DNA: TGTGCCAGCAGCGACATAAGGGGATCCGGCACTGAAGCTTTCTTT.